The TCR beta chain described here comes from a study of blood T cells in healthy people across ages. Study-level information: Through template switching, about one barcoded beta molecule was captured per two T cells, as measured in model experiments.

The CDR3 has 13 residues. In germline, CDR1 is SGDLS, CDR2 YYNGEE. Losses at the gene ends were 4 bases for V and 8 bases for J; bases not matched to a gene: 6. Overall study findings and caveats: Measured against age, TCR beta diversity per million T cells decreased in a roughly linear manner.

Samples each had at least 5.5 micrograms of total RNA extracted. Then a second PCR, running roughly 6 to 12 cycles, was carried out with a sample-barcoded 5' primer and a J-beta primer mix. Sequencing yielded, for each sample, at least 2.5 million paired-end reads carrying CDR3. TCRdb re-derived calls from the 5' RACE reads in MiXCR, one entry per CDR3 protein. The sample gives some 1,800,000 distinct CDR3 sequences, roughly two fifths of which show up once; under 25% is in the top ten. This clonotype has just a few counts. Antigen specificity is unknown. The V gene is TRBV9, the J gene TRBJ2-1; 7 bases are shared with TRBD1. Sequencing was done on a sample of blood. This TCR came from a human donor in good health. CDR3 DNA: TGTGCCAGCAGCCAGACAGGGTCCCATGAGCAGTTCTTC. It translates to CASSQTGSHEQFF.